The 14 T cell receptor beta chains below all came from one sample that was sequenced in a study of blood T cell repertoires in COVID-19. Assay: immunoSEQ multiplex PCR; the TCRdb copy retains only in-frame clones and omits some. The table includes 180,000 or so clones, 70% to 90% detected once. Input material: PBMCs or T cells enriched from blood (not recorded which). Receptors originate from a woman between 45 and 65 years old who had recovered from COVID-19.

V gene TRBV28 combines with J gene TRBJ1-3, with 8 bases that match TRBD1. The germline V gene has CDR1 MDHEN and CDR2 SYDVKM. The CDR3 length is 14 residues. Germline trimming cut 6 bases from V and 5 bases from J; bases unmatched to any gene: 6. In DNA form, the CDR3 reads TGTGCCAGCAGCCCTGACAGGGGAAGAAACACCATATATTTT. This gives the protein CASSPDRGRNTIYF. The complete variable domain, with remaining parts taken from reference TRBV28 and TRBJ1-3, reads DVKVTQSSRYLVKRTGEKVFLECVQDMDHENMFWYRQDPGLGLRLIYFSYDVKMKEKGDIPEGYSVSREKKERFSLILESASTNQTSMYLCASSPDRGRNTIYFGEGSWLTVV.

This chain uses TRBV7-2 with TRBJ2-1, with D perhaps matching TRBD2 (6 bases). The CDR3 is 15 amino acids. Germline V CDR1 and CDR2: SGHTA, FQGNSA. Trimming pared 5 bases from V and 7 bases from J, leaving 18 bases between. CDR3 sequence reads: CASSPTSWGRNEQFF. The CDR3 DNA is TGTGCCAGCAGCCCAACTAGCTGGGGGAGAAATGAGCAGTTCTTC.

The V and J genes are TRBV11-2 and TRBJ2-5, with D possibly TRBD2 on 5 matching bases. The CDR3 loop spans 13 amino acids. Between the trimmed V and J ends, which lost 4 bases and 3 bases, there was a span of 9 bases. Germline V gene sequence: CDR1 SGHAT, CDR2 FQNNGV. The CDR3 protein is CASSSSGKETQYF. The CDR3 DNA follows: TGTGCCAGCAGCTCATCCGGGAAAGAGACCCAGTACTTC.

The chain carries TRBV6-5 and TRBJ1-2; D is ambiguous. The CDR3 has 13 amino acids. V was shortened by 0 bases and J by 5 bases, with 7 bases between the two germline ends. Per germline, CDR1 MNHEY and CDR2 SVGAGI. CDR3 sequence (DNA): TGTGCCAGCAGTTACTCGAGGCGGTATGGCTACACCTTC. Translation: CASSYSRRYGYTF.

The chain uses TRBV24-1 and TRBJ2-1; D might be TRBD1 (6 bases). The CDR3 loop spans 16 amino acids. Germline-derived CDR1 and CDR2 are KGHDR and SFDVKD. V lost 4 bases and J lost 2, with 14 bases in between. The DNA of the CDR3 is TGTGCCACCAGTGAGACCCAGGGGACCCCCTACAATGAGCAGTTCTTC. The encoded protein is CATSETQGTPYNEQFF.

This clone showed up just once. For the CDR3, the DNA is TGTGCCAGCAGCACGGACAGAACACCCCCTTTTTTT. Translated: CASSTDRTPPFF. The chain employs TRBV12-3 or TRBV12-4 and TRBJ2-2; a weak D match, TRBD1 (6 bases). CDR3 length: 12 residues. V was trimmed by 6 bases and J by 17 bases, leaving 19 bases between them.

This chain links TRBV5-1 with TRBJ2-3; TRBD1 is a possible D gene (6 bases). V was clipped by 7 bases and J by 1 base, with 13 bases between them. This CDR3 has 14 amino acids. Germline assignment: CDR1 SGHRS and CDR2 YFSETQ. CDR3 coding DNA: TGCGCCAGCGCCAGGGGTGGTGGCACAGATACGCAGTATTTT. Protein: CASARGGGTDTQYF. Variable domain in full (rest from reference TRBV5-1 and TRBJ2-3): KAGVTQTPRYLIKTRGQQVTLSCSPISGHRSVSWYQQTPGQGLQFLFEYFSETQRNKGNFPGRFSGRQFSNSRSEMNVSTLELGDSALYLCASARGGGTDTQYFGPGTRLTVL.

The V call is TRBV7-9, the J call TRBJ2-5, with D possibly TRBD1 on 6 matching bases. Germline values: CDR1 SEHNR, CDR2 FQNEAQ (reference sequence). This CDR3 is 16 amino acids long. The V and J ends lost 6 bases and 0 bases respectively, with 17 bases between them. The CDR3 nucleotides read TGTGCCAGCAGGAAAGCCGGGACAAAAAACCAAGAGACCCAGTACTTC. This encodes CASRKAGTKNQETQYF. The full variable domain, completed using reference TRBV7-9 and TRBJ2-5, is DTGVSQNPRHKITKRGQNVTFRCDPISEHNRLYWYRQTLGQGPEFLTYFQNEAQLEKSRLLSDRFSAERPKGSFSTLEIQRTEQGDSAMYLCASRKAGTKNQETQYFGPGTRLLVL.

The chain couples TRBV5-6 to TRBJ2-3, with D maybe TRBD2 (5 bases). CDR1 and CDR2 from the germline V gene are SGHDT and YYEEEE. V lost 0 bases, J lost 7 bases, and 9 bases lay in between. CDR3 size: 13 residues. The CDR3, as DNA: TGTGCCAGCAGCTTGGCCGGGATGAATACGCAGTATTTT. It encodes CASSLAGMNTQYF.

The chain combines TRBV9 with TRBJ1-4; TRBD1 agrees at 7 bases. The ends lost 3 bases at V and 0 bases at J; junction bases unmatched: 5. The CDR3 sequence is 16 residues long. Germline V gene sequence: CDR1 SGDLS, CDR2 YYNGEE. The CDR3 spells CASSARGQATNEKLFF. Written as DNA, the CDR3 is TGTGCCAGCAGCGCCAGAGGACAGGCAACTAATGAAAAACTGTTTTTT.

The V gene is TRBV5-1, the J gene TRBJ1-2; TRBD1 matches at 7 bases. This CDR3 spans 13 amino acids. In germline, CDR1 is SGHRS, CDR2 YFSETQ. V gave up 0 bases and J gave up 6 bases; unmatched junction bases: 2. The CDR3 is CASSLAQGDGYTF. The CDR3 DNA follows: TGCGCCAGCAGCTTGGCGCAGGGGGATGGCTACACCTTC.

V and J are TRBV28 and TRBJ1-2; D gene unclear. Trimming removed 6 bases at V and 4 bases at J, with 15 bases between. Germline values: CDR1 MDHEN, CDR2 SYDVKM. The length of the CDR3 is 14 residues. CDR3 amino acids: CASSDISPSYGYTF. CDR3 nucleotide sequence: TGTGCCAGCAGCGACATCTCTCCCAGCTATGGCTACACCTTC.

The chain joins TRBV5-1 to TRBJ1-6; possibly TRBD1 for D (5 bases). This CDR3 contains 15 residues. Per germline, CDR1 SGHRS and CDR2 YFSETQ. Deletions cut 0 bases from V and 7 bases from J, with 11 bases between. Written as DNA, the CDR3 is TGCGCCAGCAGCTTGGATGGGGGAGGGAATTCACCCCTCCACTTT. Translated: CASSLDGGGNSPLHF.

The chain uses TRBV18 and TRBJ2-1; 9 nucleotides line up with TRBD2. CDR1 is KGHSH and CDR2 is LQKENI in the germline V gene. This CDR3 has 15 residues. V dropped 3 bases and J dropped 9; count of bases not matched to a gene: 9. DNA of the CDR3: TGTGCCAGCTCACCGGGAGCGGGAGCGGGGGGTGAGCAGTTCTTC. Translated, it gives CASSPGAGAGGEQFF.